This T cell receptor (beta chain) was recorded in a study of PD-L1 blockade in urothelial cancer. The overall study: Each patient had 0 to 3 earlier chemotherapy regimens.

Per the germline V gene, CDR1 is MNHNY and CDR2 is SVGAGI (reference sequence). CDR3 length: 14 amino acids. V was trimmed by 0 bases and J by 3 bases, leaving 5 bases between them. TCRdb's copy holds only in-frame clones and misses some; the assay was immunoSEQ multiplex PCR. The data contain tens of thousands of clones, over 80% of them seen just once; the ten biggest clones take up approximately 10%. Time point described: pretreatment peripheral blood. The TCR comes from an older woman with urothelial cancer. The sample consisted of PBMCs, taken around atezolizumab (anti-PD-L1) treatment. This chain links TRBV6-6 with TRBJ2-2; the D is unclear. The CDR3 DNA sequence: TGTGCCAGCAGTTACTCTCCCGACACCGGGGAGCTGTTTTTT. It encodes CASSYSPDTGELFF.